Sequencing of this T cell receptor (beta chain) was carried out in a study of CD8 T cells in ankylosing spondylitis. Overall study results and limits: It was reported that disease-linked clones were significantly enriched in matched ankylosing spondylitis synovial fluid. Past studies reported some motif variants in reactive arthritis synovial fluid and blood. A TCR beta motif made of fewer than ten highly homologous variants seemed typical of ankylosing spondylitis blood. Disease-linked clones were CD8+ and relatively rare in peripheral blood.

This CDR3 contains 15 residues. The V end lost 5 bases, the J end lost 9 bases, and 23 bases lay between the germline ends. The germline V gene encodes CDR1 DFQATT and CDR2 SNEGSKA (reference sequence). This clonotype was picked up many times. Its antigen is currently unknown. Researchers built TCR beta libraries using quantitative 5'-RACE with molecular barcodes. MiXCR, run by TCRdb on the 5' RACE reads, gives a single entry per CDR3 protein. The sample comprises around 490,000 distinct CDR3 sequences, about 5% of which are singletons, and under 4.5% rests with the top ten. This sequence originates from a male donor with ankylosing spondylitis. The gene calls are TRBV20-1 and TRBJ2-1; a possible D gene is TRBD2 (5 bases). The sequenced material came from blood, either unsorted or a sorted T cell fraction (not recorded which). The CDR3 bases are TGCAGTGCTTCCGAAGGGAGACTGATTTTTGGTGAGCAGTTCTTC. Translated: CSASEGRLIFGEQFF.